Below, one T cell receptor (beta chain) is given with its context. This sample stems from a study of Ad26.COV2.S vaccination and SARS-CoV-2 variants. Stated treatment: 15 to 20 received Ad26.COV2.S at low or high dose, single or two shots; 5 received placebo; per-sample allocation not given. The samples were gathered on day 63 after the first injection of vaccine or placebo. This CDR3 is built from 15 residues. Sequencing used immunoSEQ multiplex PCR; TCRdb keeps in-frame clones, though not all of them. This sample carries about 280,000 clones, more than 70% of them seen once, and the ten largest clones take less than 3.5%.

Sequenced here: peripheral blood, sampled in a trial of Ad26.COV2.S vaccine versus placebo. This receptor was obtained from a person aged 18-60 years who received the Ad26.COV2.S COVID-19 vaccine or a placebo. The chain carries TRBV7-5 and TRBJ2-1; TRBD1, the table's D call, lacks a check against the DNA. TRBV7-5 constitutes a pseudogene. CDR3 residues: CARSYYRGPYNEQFF. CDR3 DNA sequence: TGTGCCAGAAGCTATTACAGGGGTCCCTACAATGAGCAGTTCTTC.